A selection of T cell receptor beta chains follows, all from one sample in a study of CXCR3-negative and CXCR3-positive naive CD8 T cells. From the 5' RACE reads, TCRdb lists one entry per CDR3 protein and no DNA. This sample's table has some 150,000 distinct CDR3 sequences. Sequencing was done on a sample of naive CXCR3+ CD8+ T cells from blood. The receptor source for this set is a human donor in good health. Some clones in this sample may be carry-over from other donors' samples. CDR3s include the opening cysteine and the closing phenylalanine or tryptophan.

j_call v_call cdr3_aa
TRBJ1-3 TRBV6-6 CASSYKGTGNSGNTIYF
TRBJ2-2 TRBV29-1 CSVAGGINTGELFF
TRBJ2-5 TRBV12-3/TRBV12-4 CASSLSAWIGQETQYF
TRBJ1-6 TRBV27 CASSSSGRGASSYNSPLHF
TRBJ2-2 TRBV29-1 CSVESSRVNTGELFF
TRBJ1-1 TRBV5-4 CASSGTVNTEAFF
TRBJ1-1 TRBV7-8 CASSDKRTANTEAFF
TRBJ1-2 TRBV4-1 CASSQDVGGRAYGYTF
TRBJ2-3 TRBV7-6 CASSLLTSDSTDTQYF
TRBJ1-2 TRBV12-3/TRBV12-4 CASSTVSGYTF
TRBJ2-7 TRBV5-5 CASSVAGRTYEQYF
TRBJ2-2 TRBV7-9 CASSLGLGELFF
TRBJ2-7 TRBV7-6 CASSLAGHTYEQYF
TRBJ2-6 TRBV7-9 CASSLDDWANVLTF
TRBJ2-1 TRBV28 CASCWRGSSYNEQFF
TRBJ2-5 TRBV12-3/TRBV12-4 CASSLPGDPSLVETQYF
TRBJ1-4 TRBV7-7 CASSFTFVQGNEKLFF
TRBJ1-1 TRBV3-1 CASTLTGTDTEAFF
TRBJ2-1 TRBV29-1 CSVEPSIPDLDEQFF
TRBJ2-3 TRBV5-1 CASSPPHRTGEVDTQYF